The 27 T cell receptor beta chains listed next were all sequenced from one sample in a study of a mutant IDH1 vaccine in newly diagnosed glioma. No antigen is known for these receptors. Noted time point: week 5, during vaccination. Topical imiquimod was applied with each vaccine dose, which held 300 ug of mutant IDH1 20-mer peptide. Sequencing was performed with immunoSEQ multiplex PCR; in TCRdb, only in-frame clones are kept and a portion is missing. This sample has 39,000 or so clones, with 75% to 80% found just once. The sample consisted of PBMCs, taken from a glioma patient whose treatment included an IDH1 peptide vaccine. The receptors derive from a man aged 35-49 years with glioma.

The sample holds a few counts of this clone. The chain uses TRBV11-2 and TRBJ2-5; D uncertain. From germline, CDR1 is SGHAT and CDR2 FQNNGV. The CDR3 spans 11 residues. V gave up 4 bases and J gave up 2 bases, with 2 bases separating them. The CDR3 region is CASSSQETQYF. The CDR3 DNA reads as TGTGCCAGCAGCTCTCAAGAGACCCAGTACTTC.

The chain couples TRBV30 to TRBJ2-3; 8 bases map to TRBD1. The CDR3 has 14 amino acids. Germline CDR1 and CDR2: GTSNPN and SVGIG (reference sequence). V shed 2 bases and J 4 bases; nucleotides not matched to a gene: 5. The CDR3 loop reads CAWSFAGGADTQYF. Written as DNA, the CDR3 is TGTGCCTGGAGTTTCGCAGGGGGCGCAGATACGCAGTATTTT.

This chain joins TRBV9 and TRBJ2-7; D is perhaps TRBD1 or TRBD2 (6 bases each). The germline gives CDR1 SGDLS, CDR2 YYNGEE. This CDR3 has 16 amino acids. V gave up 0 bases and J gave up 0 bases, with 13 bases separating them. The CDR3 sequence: CASSVGGGPVSYEQYF. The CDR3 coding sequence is TGTGCCAGCAGCGTAGGAGGGGGGCCCGTCTCCTACGAGCAGTACTTC.

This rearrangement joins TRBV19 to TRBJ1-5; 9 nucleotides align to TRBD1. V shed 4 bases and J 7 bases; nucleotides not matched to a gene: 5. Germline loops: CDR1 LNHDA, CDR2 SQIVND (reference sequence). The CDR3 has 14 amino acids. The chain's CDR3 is CASSTQGARQPQHF. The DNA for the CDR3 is TGTGCCAGTAGTACACAGGGGGCTCGGCAGCCCCAGCATTTT.

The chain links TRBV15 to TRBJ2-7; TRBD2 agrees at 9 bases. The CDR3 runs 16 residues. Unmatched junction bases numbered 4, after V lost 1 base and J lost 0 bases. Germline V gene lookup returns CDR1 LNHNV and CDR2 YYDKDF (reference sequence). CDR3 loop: CATSRGMTSGSYEQYF. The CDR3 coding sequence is TGTGCCACCAGCAGAGGTATGACTAGCGGCTCCTACGAGCAGTACTTC.

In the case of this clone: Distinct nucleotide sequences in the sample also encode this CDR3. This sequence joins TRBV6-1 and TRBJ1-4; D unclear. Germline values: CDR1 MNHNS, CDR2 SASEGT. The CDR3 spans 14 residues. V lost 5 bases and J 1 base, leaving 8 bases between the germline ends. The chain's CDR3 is CASSSGGTNEKLFF. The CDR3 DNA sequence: TGTGCCAGCAGTTCAGGAGGAACTAATGAAAAACTGTTTTTT.

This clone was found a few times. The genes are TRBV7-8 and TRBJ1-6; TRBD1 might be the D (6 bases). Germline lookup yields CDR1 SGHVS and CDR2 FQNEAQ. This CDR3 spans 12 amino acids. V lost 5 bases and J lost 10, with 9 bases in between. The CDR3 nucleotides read TGTGCCAGCAGCCAGGGGTACTCACCCCTCCACTTT. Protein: CASSQGYSPLHF.

The CDR3 spells CSASGRGAFF. CDR3 coding DNA: TGCAGTGCTAGTGGGAGGGGAGCTTTCTTT. The genes are TRBV20-1 and TRBJ1-1; tentatively, D is TRBD1 (5 bases). Germline V lookup: CDR1 DFQATT, CDR2 SNEGSKA (reference sequence). V was clipped by 3 bases and J by 10 bases, with 9 bases between them. The CDR3 has 10 residues.

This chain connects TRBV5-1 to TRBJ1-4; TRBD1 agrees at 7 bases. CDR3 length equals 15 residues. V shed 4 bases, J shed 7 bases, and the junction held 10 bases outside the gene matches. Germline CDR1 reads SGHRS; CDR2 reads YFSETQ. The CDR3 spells CASSPRQGIVEKLFF. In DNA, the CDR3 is TGCGCCAGCAGCCCCAGACAGGGAATAGTTGAAAAACTGTTTTTT.

The CDR3 DNA follows: TGTGCCAGCAGCTTACCAGGGTTACGTGGTAAGACCCAGTACTTC. Amino acids: CASSLPGLRGKTQYF. V and J are TRBV7-9 and TRBJ2-5, with a possible D match to TRBD1 (5 bases). Germline V CDR1 and CDR2: SEHNR, FQNEAQ (reference sequence). The CDR3 runs 15 residues. Trimming took off 2 bases at V and 6 bases at J, with 16 bases between the two ends. Variable domain in full (rest from reference TRBV7-9 and TRBJ2-5): DTGVSQNPRHKITKRGQNVTFRCDPISEHNRLYWYRQTLGQGPEFLTYFQNEAQLEKSRLLSDRFSAERPKGSFSTLEIQRTEQGDSAMYLCASSLPGLRGKTQYFGPGTRLLVL.

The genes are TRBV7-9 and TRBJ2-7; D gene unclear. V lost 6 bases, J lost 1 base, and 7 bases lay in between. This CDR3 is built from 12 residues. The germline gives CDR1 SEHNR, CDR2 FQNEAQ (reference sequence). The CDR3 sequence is CASSLQSYEQYF. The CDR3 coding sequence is TGTGCCAGCAGTTTACAATCCTACGAGCAGTACTTC.

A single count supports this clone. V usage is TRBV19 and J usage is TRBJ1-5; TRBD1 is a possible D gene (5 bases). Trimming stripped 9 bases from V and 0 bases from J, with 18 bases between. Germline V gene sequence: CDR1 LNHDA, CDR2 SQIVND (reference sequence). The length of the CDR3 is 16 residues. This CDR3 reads CASSGLGGYSNQPQHF. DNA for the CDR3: TGTGCCAGCTCAGGGTTGGGGGGGTATAGCAATCAGCCCCAGCATTTT.

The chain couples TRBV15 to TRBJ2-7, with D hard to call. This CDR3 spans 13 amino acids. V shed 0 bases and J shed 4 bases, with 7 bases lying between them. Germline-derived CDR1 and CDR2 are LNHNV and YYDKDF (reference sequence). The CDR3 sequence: CATSRDAQYEQYF. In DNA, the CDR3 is TGTGCCACCAGCAGAGACGCCCAGTACGAGCAGTACTTC.

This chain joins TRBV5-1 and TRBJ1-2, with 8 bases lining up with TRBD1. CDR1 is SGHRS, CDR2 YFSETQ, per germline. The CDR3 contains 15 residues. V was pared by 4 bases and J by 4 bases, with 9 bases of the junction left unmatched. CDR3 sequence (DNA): TGCGCCAGCAGCCCGATCCAGGGGGCCAGCTATGGCTACACCTTC. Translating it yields CASSPIQGASYGYTF.

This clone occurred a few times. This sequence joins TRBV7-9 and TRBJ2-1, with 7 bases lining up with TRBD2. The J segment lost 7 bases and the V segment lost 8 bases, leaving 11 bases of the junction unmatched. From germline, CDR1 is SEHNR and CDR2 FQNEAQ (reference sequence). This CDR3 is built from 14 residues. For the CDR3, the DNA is TGTGCCAGCGAGGGGCTAGCGGTTGGGAATGAGCAGTTCTTC. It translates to CASEGLAVGNEQFF.

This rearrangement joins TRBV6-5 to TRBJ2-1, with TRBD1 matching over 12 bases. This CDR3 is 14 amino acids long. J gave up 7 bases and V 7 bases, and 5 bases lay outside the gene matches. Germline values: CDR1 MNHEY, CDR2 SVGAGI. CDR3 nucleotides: TGTGCCAGCACCTCGGGACAGGGGGCGAATGAGCAGTTCTTC. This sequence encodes CASTSGQGANEQFF.

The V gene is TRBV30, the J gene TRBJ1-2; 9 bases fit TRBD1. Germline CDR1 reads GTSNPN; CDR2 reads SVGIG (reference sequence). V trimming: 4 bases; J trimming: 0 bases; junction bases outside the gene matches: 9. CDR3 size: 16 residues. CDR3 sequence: CAWNTGQGRANYGYTF. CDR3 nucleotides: TGTGCCTGGAATACGGGACAGGGCCGAGCTAACTATGGCTACACCTTC.

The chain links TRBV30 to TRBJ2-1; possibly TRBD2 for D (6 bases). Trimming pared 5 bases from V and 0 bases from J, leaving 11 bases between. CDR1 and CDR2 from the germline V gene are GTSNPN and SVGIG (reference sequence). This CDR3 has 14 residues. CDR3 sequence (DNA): TGTGCCTGGTCCCGGGGGAGCTCCTACAATGAGCAGTTCTTC. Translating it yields CAWSRGSSYNEQFF.

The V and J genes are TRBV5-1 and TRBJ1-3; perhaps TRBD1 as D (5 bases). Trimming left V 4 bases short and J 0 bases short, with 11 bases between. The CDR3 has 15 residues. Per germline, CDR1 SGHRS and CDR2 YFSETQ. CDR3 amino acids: CASSRTSSSGNTIYF. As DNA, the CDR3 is TGCGCCAGCAGCCGGACATCGAGCTCTGGAAACACCATATATTTT.

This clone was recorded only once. The CDR3 loop is CASSLGEASPLHF. As DNA, the CDR3 is TGTGCCAGCAGCTTGGGTGAGGCTTCACCCCTCCACTTT. The J gene is TRBJ1-6, the V gene TRBV7-3; no clear D gene. Trimming took 3 bases from V and 9 from J, leaving 9 bases between them. CDR3 length equals 13 residues. In germline, CDR1 is SGHTA, CDR2 FQGTGA.

In nucleotides, the CDR3 is TGCAGCGGATCCGGACCTAGTGGCTACACCTTC. Translating it yields CSGSGPSGYTF. V usage is TRBV29-1 and J usage is TRBJ1-2; no definite D call. The CDR3 totals 11 residues. V was cut by 7 bases and J by 7 bases, with 13 bases left in between. Germline values: CDR1 SQVTM, CDR2 ANQGSEA.

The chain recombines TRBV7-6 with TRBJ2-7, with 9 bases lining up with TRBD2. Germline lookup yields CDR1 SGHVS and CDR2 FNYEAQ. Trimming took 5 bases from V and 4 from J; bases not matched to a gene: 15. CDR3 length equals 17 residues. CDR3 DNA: TGTGCCAGCAGCCACGCGGCGGGGGGGAGTAGTGTGTACGAGCAGTACTTC. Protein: CASSHAAGGSSVYEQYF.

The CDR3 DNA follows: TGCGCCAGCAGCTTGGTTGGGGGGCATGCCTACGAGCAGTACTTC. This codes for CASSLVGGHAYEQYF. The V call is TRBV5-1, the J call TRBJ2-7, with D possibly being TRBD1 or TRBD2 (6 bases each). Trimming shortened V by 0 bases and J by 2 bases, and 12 bases separated the two germline ends. Germline values: CDR1 SGHRS, CDR2 YFSETQ. The CDR3 has 15 residues.

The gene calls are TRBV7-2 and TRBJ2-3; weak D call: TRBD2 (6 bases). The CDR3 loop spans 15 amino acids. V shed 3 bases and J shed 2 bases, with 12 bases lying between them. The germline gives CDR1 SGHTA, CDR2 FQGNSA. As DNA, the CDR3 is TGTGCCAGCAGCTTGACTAGGGTGCCCACAGATACGCAGTATTTT. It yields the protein CASSLTRVPTDTQYF. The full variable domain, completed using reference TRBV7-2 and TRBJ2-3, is GAGVSQSPSNKVTEKGKDVELRCDPISGHTALYWYRQSLGQGLEFLIYFQGNSAPDKSGLPSDRFSAERTGGSVSTLTIQRTQQEDSAVYLCASSLTRVPTDTQYFGPGTRLTVL.

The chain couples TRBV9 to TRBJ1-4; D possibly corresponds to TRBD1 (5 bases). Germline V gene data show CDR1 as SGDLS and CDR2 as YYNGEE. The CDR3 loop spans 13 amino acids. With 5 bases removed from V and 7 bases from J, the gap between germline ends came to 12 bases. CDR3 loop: CASSEQESEKLFF. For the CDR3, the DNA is TGTGCCAGCAGTGAACAGGAGAGTGAAAAACTGTTTTTT.

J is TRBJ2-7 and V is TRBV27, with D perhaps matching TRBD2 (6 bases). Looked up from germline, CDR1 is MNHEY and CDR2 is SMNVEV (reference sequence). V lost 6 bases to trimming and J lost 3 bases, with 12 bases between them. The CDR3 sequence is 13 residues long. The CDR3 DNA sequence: TGTGCCAGCAGCCTCGGGACTCACTACGAGCAGTACTTC. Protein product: CASSLGTHYEQYF.

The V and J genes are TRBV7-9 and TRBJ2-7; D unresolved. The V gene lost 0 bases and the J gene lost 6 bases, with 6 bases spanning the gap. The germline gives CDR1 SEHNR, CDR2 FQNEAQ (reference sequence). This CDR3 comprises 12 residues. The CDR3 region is CASSLALGEQYF. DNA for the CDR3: TGTGCCAGCAGCTTAGCGCTAGGCGAGCAGTACTTC.